One sample yielded the 10 T cell receptor beta chains listed below, sequenced in a study of T cell responses to AZD1222 COVID-19 vaccine. Sequenced by immunoSEQ multiplex PCR; TCRdb stores in-frame clones only, minus some. The data hold 90,000 to 120,000 clones, with about 89% observed a single time. The sequenced sample was peripheral blood, obtained 28 days after the second dose of the MenACWY control vaccine. The receptor set was obtained from an adult who received the MenACWY meningococcal vaccine as a control.

The V gene is TRBV4-3, the J gene TRBJ2-3; the match to TRBD2 covers 10 bases. This CDR3 region has 17 residues. Germline lookup yields CDR1 LGHNA and CDR2 YSLEER. The V gene end was trimmed by 2 bases and the J gene end by 4 bases; junction bases not matched to a gene: 9. CDR3 loop: CASSQILAGALPDTQYF. The CDR3 nucleotides read TGCGCCAGCAGCCAAATTCTAGCGGGGGCCCTCCCAGATACGCAGTATTTT.

J is TRBJ2-1 and V is TRBV9; 8 bases agree with TRBD2. CDR1 is SGDLS and CDR2 is YYNGEE in the germline V gene. This CDR3 is 14 amino acids long. The ends lost 4 bases at V and 10 bases at J; junction bases unmatched: 10. CDR3 loop: CASSPIAGGLEQFF. CDR3 in DNA: TGTGCCAGCAGCCCCATCGCGGGGGGACTCGAGCAGTTCTTC.

In DNA form, the CDR3 reads TGTGCCAGCAGCCAAGAGGGGGGTTTCGGGGTTAAGGCCTATGGCTACACCTTC. Its protein is CASSQEGGFGVKAYGYTF. The chain joins TRBV3-1 (or the pseudogene TRBV3-2) to TRBJ1-2; D perhaps matches TRBD1 (5 bases). Trimming shortened V by 0 bases and J by 4 bases, and 21 bases separated the two germline ends. The CDR3 has 18 amino acids. The germline gives CDR1 LGHDT, CDR2 YNNKEL (reference sequence).

The chain recombines TRBV5-8 with TRBJ2-4; no clear D gene. V shed 0 bases and J shed 5 bases, with 12 bases lying between them. The CDR3 totals 15 residues. CDR1 is SGHTS and CDR2 is YDEGEE in the germline V gene. CDR3 protein: CASSLDQMPENIQYF. In nucleotides, the CDR3 is TGTGCCAGCAGCTTGGACCAAATGCCAGAAAACATTCAGTACTTC. Full variable domain (missing parts from reference TRBV5-8 and TRBJ2-4): EAGVTQSPTHLIKTRGQQATLRCSPISGHTSVYWYQQALGLGLQFLLWYDEGEERNRGNFPPRFSGRQFPNYSSELNVNALELEDSALYLCASSLDQMPENIQYFGAGTRLSVL.

The rearrangement joins TRBV6-2 or TRBV6-3 to TRBJ2-5; tentatively, D is TRBD1 (5 bases). The CDR3 totals 18 residues. V lost 0 bases to trimming and J lost 7 bases, with 24 bases between them. CDR1 is MNHEY, CDR2 SVGEGT, per germline. The CDR3 loop reads CASSYSGRGVARRGTQYF. DNA for the CDR3: TGTGCCAGCAGTTACTCGGGGCGTGGCGTTGCCCGCCGAGGGACCCAGTACTTC.

The chain couples TRBV11-3 to TRBJ2-1; 12 bases agree with TRBD2. This CDR3 has 16 amino acids. V lost 5 bases to trimming and J lost 4 bases; unmatched junction nucleotides: 6. Germline assignment: CDR1 SGHNT and CDR2 YENEEA. CDR3 sequence reads: CASSPRLAGDYNEQFF. The CDR3 DNA is TGTGCCAGCAGCCCCCGACTAGCGGGGGATTACAATGAGCAGTTCTTC.

This chain joins TRBV27 and TRBJ2-2; D ambiguous. Between the trimmed V and J ends, which lost 3 bases and 7 bases, there was a span of 12 bases. Germline V lookup: CDR1 MNHEY, CDR2 SMNVEV (reference sequence). This CDR3 is 14 amino acids long. Written as DNA, the CDR3 is TGTGCCAGCAGTTTCCAACCCCAGCGCGGGGAGCTGTTTTTT. Amino acid sequence: CASSFQPQRGELFF.

This chain connects TRBV7-6 to TRBJ1-5; D unclear. Germline CDR1 is SGHVS and CDR2 is FNYEAQ. The ends were cut back, 2 bases at V and 0 bases at J, with 17 bases in the middle. This CDR3 comprises 18 residues. As DNA, the CDR3 is TGTGCCAGCAGCTTAAGGGAGGGAGGGCAGTATAGCAATCAGCCCCAGCATTTT. Protein sequence: CASSLREGGQYSNQPQHF.

The J gene is TRBJ1-2, the V gene TRBV28; no reliable D call. Trimming left V 5 bases short and J 8 bases short, with 12 bases between. The CDR3 sequence is 12 residues long. Germline values: CDR1 MDHEN, CDR2 SYDVKM. In nucleotides, the CDR3 is TGTGCCAGCAGTGACGGTCTGGGCGGCTACACCTTC. The encoded protein is CASSDGLGGYTF.

This clone was observed once. The rearrangement links TRBV12-3 or TRBV12-4 to TRBJ2-1; 8 nucleotides align to TRBD1. The CDR3 sequence is 11 residues long. V shed 6 bases, J shed 12 bases, and the junction held 4 bases outside the gene matches. This CDR3 reads CASSTGTGQFF. In DNA form, the CDR3 reads TGTGCCAGCAGCACCGGGACAGGGCAGTTCTTC.